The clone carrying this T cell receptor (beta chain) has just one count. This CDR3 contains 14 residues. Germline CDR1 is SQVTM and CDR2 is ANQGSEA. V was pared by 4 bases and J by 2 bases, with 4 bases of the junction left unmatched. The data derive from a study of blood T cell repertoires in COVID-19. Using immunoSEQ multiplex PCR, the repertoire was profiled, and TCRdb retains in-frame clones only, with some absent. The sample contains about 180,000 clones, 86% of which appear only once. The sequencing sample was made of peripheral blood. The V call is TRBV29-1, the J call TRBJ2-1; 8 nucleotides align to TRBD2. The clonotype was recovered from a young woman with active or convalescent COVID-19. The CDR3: CSVGTSKAYNEQFF. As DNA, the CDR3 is TGCAGCGTTGGGACTAGCAAGGCCTACAATGAGCAGTTCTTC.